A selection of T cell receptor beta chains follows, all from one sample in a study of PD-1 blockade in classical Hodgkin lymphoma. This table comes from immunoSEQ multiplex PCR, and its TCRdb copy is limited to in-frame clones, with some not included. The sample lists about 100,000 clones; roughly 88% were seen once. The source was peripheral blood mononuclear cells (PBMCs), collected at baseline. These receptors were obtained from a human donor with classical Hodgkin lymphoma. CDR3s include the opening cysteine and the closing phenylalanine or tryptophan.

v_gene: TRBV5-1
CDR3aa: CASSSEGVGDEQFF

v_gene: TRBV6-7
CDR3aa: CASPGTGDTDTQYF

v_gene: TRBV10-2
CDR3aa: CASRELAFEETQYF

v_gene: TRBV6-1
CDR3aa: CASRGAEQYF

v_gene: TRBV11-1
CDR3aa: CASSSGGRVDTGELFF

v_gene: TRBV5-6
CDR3aa: CASSLAQAGRRNYGYTF

v_gene: TRBV11-2
CDR3aa: CASSPRQGSGNTIYF

v_gene: TRBV9
CDR3aa: CASSANPSESSYEQYF

v_gene: TRBV7-6
CDR3aa: CASSLVGGGVYEQYF

v_gene: TRBV5-5
CDR3aa: CASSLETGPWEKLFF

v_gene: TRBV5-1
CDR3aa: CASSVGLNNEQFF

v_gene: TRBV5-1
CDR3aa: CASSFFRRGTSGSQETQYF

v_gene: TRBV2
CDR3aa: CASSSQGITGELFF

v_gene: TRBV19
CDR3aa: CASSGDTEAFF

v_gene: TRBV7-2
CDR3aa: CASSFNGKNEQYF

v_gene: TRBV19
CDR3aa: CASSGGTSGRQPYNEQFF

v_gene: TRBV5-1
CDR3aa: CASSTGQDWGYTF

v_gene: TRBV11-2
CDR3aa: CASSLGFGNYEQYF

v_gene: TRBV29-1
CDR3aa: CSASAKQGRETQYF

v_gene: TRBV23-1
CDR3aa: CASSPGTISSYEQYF

v_gene: TRBV29-1
CDR3aa: CSVDGERGWGETQYF

v_gene: TRBV5-1
CDR3aa: CASSSTGVGELFF

v_gene: TRBV5-1
CDR3aa: CASSRELAYSYNEQFF

v_gene: TRBV19
CDR3aa: CASSLYGGGYTF

v_gene: TRBV5-1
CDR3aa: CASSLSGTYQETQYF

v_gene: TRBV18
CDR3aa: CASSPGQGAIGELFF

v_gene: TRBV11-2
CDR3aa: CASRSLRAQTSQYF

v_gene: TRBV5-8
CDR3aa: CASSPWEATNEKLFF

v_gene: TRBV7-2
CDR3aa: CASSLAIQWEGGYEQYF

v_gene: TRBV27
CDR3aa: CASKLGLAGGYQETQYF

v_gene: TRBV2
CDR3aa: CASSETGTAAYEQYF

v_gene: TRBV6-5
CDR3aa: CASSYSGSSSDTQYF

v_gene: TRBV7-6
CDR3aa: CASSLTDSQNTEAFF

v_gene: TRBV4-1
CDR3aa: CASSQVGGWRETQYF

v_gene: TRBV10-3
CDR3aa: CAISDPGLANTGELFF

v_gene: TRBV9
CDR3aa: CASSVDSGIGEQYF

v_gene: TRBV30
CDR3aa: CAWSGQVNTEAFF

v_gene: TRBV2
CDR3aa: CASSELRVSGNTIYF

v_gene: TRBV7-3
CDR3aa: CASSRGANTGELFF

v_gene: TRBV6-6
CDR3aa: CASSRDGSYEQYF

v_gene: TRBV7-2
CDR3aa: CASSFRYHSYEQYF

v_gene: TRBV28
CDR3aa: CASSHLGGGEETQYF

v_gene: TRBV6-5
CDR3aa: CASSTPRRGANVLTF

v_gene: TRBV30
CDR3aa: CAWNRGTSYEQYF

v_gene: TRBV19
CDR3aa: CATRGLETQYF